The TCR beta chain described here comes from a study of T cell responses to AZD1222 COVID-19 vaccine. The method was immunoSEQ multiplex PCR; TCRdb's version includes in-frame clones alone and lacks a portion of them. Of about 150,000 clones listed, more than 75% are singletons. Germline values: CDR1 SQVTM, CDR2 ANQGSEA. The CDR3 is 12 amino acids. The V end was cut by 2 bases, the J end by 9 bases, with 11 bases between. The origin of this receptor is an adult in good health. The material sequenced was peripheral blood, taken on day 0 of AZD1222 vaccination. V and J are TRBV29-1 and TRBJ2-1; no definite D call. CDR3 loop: CSVEPALGEQFF. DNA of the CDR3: TGCAGCGTTGAACCAGCCCTGGGTGAGCAGTTCTTC.